This T cell receptor beta chain was captured by sequencing in a study of a mutant IDH1 vaccine in newly diagnosed glioma. Study-level information: Males made up about 62% and females about 38% of treated patients, whose mean age was roughly 40 years. Most patients had received both radiotherapy and temozolomide, the prior options being radiotherapy, temozolomide, or both. Regarding the study as a whole: There seemed to be no relation between pseudoprogression and changes in top peripheral T cell clonotypes.

Regarding this clone: Its antigen is not identified.

Regarding time point: baseline, week 1 (first vaccination visit). Treatment: pre-vaccination baseline after standard-of-care therapy. Measured with immunoSEQ multiplex PCR; TCRdb has only the in-frame clones, and not every one. The repertoire holds around 60,000 clones, with 75% to 95% as singletons. Specimen: PBMCs, collected from a glioma patient treated with radiotherapy, temozolomide or both. The sequence was collected from a man in his fifties or sixties with glioma.

CDR3 coding DNA: TGCGCCAGCAGCCAAGAGGGGACAGGCCAATCCTACGAGCAGTACTTC. It yields the protein CASSQEGTGQSYEQYF. This chain uses TRBV4-1 with TRBJ2-7; 8 bases agree with TRBD1. CDR1 MGHRA and CDR2 YSYEKL come from the germline V gene. Trimming removed 0 bases from V and 1 base from J; junction bases left unmatched: 5. CDR3 size: 16 residues.